This TCR beta chain was recovered during a study of OX40 agonist ivuxolimab in advanced cancers. On the study more broadly: Partial responses were seen in three patients, one with hepatocellular carcinoma and two with cutaneous melanoma. Study-level findings and limits: Low normalized T-cell clonal expansion also characterized some of the nonresponders. Antigens targeted by the expanded peripheral T cells were not determined.

The CDR3 sequence is 15 residues long. Per germline, CDR1 LNHDA and CDR2 SQIVND (reference sequence). V gave up 7 bases and J gave up 4 bases, with 16 bases separating them. TCRdb's copy holds only in-frame clones and misses some; the assay was immunoSEQ multiplex PCR. This table holds 60,000 to 80,000 clones, about 79% found once. Regarding this clone: What it binds is unknown.

This receptor was obtained from an adult with an advanced solid tumor such as melanoma, head and neck, liver or kidney cancer. Source: CD4+ or CD8+ T cells sorted from blood, taken in a trial of the OX40 agonist ivuxolimab. This chain joins TRBV19 and TRBJ2-2; weak D call: TRBD2 (6 bases). CDR3 DNA sequence: TGTGCCAGTATTGCAGGTGCCGGGGGCACCGGGGAGCTGTTTTTT. Translation: CASIAGAGGTGELFF.